This T cell receptor beta chain is drawn from a study of blood T cell repertoires in COVID-19. TCRdb's copy holds only in-frame clones and misses some; the assay was immunoSEQ multiplex PCR. The data hold roughly 250,000 clones, with approximately 83% observed a single time. This CDR3 is 11 amino acids long. V gave up 5 bases and J gave up 7 bases, with 8 bases separating them. CDR1 and CDR2 from the germline V gene are SGHVS and FNYEAQ. Specimen: PBMCs or T cells enriched from blood (not recorded which). The origin of this receptor is a woman aged 45-65 years who had recovered from COVID-19. This chain connects TRBV7-6 to TRBJ1-1; possible D gene TRBD1, 6 bases. This CDR3 is CASSVDSEAFF. The CDR3 nucleotides read TGTGCCAGCAGCGTGGACAGTGAAGCTTTCTTT.